The clone carrying this T cell receptor (beta chain) occurred a few times. Germline values: CDR1 SGHRS, CDR2 YFSETQ. The CDR3 sequence is 15 residues long. The trim removed 4 bases at V and 4 bases at J, leaving 7 bases unmatched. TCRdb reanalysed the RT-PCR reads using MiXCR and keeps one entry per CDR3 protein. The sample records about 680,000 distinct CDR3 sequences, approximately 15% being singletons. This TCR came from a female donor in good health, serving as a healthy control. The chain couples TRBV5-1 to TRBJ2-2, with 7 bases matching TRBD1. Sequenced sample: memory CD4+ T cells from blood. DNA of the CDR3: TGCGCCAGCAGCCCTGGACAGGAGGCCACCGGGGAGCTGTTTTTT. This translates into CASSPGQEATGELFF.